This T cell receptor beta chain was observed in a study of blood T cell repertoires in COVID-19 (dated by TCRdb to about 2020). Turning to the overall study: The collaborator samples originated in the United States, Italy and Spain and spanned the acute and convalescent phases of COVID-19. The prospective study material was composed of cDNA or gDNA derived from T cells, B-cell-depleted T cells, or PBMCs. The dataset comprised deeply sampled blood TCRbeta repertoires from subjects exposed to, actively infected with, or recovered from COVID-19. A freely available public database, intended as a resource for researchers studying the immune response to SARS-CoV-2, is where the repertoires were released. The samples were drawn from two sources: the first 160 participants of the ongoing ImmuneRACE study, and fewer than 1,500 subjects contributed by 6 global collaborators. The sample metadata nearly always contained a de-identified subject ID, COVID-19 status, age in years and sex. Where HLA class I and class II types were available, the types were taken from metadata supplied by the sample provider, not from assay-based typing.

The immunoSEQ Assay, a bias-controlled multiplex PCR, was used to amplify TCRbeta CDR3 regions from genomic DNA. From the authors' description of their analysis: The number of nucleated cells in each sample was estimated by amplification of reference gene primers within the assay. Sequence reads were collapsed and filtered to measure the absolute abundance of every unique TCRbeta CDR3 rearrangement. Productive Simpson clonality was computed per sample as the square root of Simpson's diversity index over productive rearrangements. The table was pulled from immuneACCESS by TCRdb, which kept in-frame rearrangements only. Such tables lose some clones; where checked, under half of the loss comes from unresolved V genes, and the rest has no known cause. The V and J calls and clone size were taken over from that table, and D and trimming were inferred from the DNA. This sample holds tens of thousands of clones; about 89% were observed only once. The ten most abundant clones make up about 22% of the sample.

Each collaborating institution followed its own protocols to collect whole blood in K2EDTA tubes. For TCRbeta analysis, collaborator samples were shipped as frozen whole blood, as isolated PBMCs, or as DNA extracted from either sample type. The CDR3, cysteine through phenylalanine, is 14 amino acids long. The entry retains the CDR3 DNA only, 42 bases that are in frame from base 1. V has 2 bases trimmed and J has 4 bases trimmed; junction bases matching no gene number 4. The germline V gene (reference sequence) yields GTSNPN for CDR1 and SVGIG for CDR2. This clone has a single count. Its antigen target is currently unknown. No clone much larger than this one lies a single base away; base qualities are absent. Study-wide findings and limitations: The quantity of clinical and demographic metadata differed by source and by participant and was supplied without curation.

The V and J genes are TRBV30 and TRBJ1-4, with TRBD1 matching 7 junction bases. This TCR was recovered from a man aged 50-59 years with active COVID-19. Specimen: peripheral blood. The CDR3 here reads CAWSLGQLNEKLFF. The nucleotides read TGTGCCTGGAGTCTGGGACAGCTTAATGAAAAACTGTTTTTT.